The TCR beta chain described here comes from a study of technical replicates of blood from a handful of donors. Profiled with immunoSEQ multiplex PCR; TCRdb holds only in-frame clones, not every one. The sample gives about 67,000 clones, about 98% of which show up once; over 0.15% is in the top ten. Trimming took off 5 bases at V and 5 bases at J, with 10 bases between the two ends. The CDR3 extends over 13 amino acids. From germline, CDR1 is SEHNR and CDR2 FQNEAQ (reference sequence). V is TRBV7-9 and J is TRBJ2-1, with D unresolved. This clonotype was obtained from a human donor in good health. Specimen: T cells isolated from PBMCs. The CDR3: CASSPKENNEQFF. Written as DNA, the CDR3 is TGTGCCAGCAGCCCGAAAGAGAACAATGAGCAGTTCTTC.